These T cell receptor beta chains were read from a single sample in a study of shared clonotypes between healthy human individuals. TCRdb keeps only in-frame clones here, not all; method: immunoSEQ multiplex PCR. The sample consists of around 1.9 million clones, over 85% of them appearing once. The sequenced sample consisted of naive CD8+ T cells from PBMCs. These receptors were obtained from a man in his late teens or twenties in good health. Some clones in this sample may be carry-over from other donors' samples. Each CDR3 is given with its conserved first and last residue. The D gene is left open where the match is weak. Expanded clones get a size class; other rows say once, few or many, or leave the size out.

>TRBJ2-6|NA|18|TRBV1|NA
TGCACCAGCAGCCCCCAGGCAGGGGCTAACTCTGGGGCCAACGTCCTGACTTTC
CTSSPQAGANSGANVLTF
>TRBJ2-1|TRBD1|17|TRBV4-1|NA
TGCGCCAGCAGCCTAGACACAACCGGGACAGGGGGCAATGAGCAGTTCTTC
CASSLDTTGTGGNEQFF
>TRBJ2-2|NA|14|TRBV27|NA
TGTGCCAGCAGTATAGCGGCGGAAACCGGGGAGCTGTTTTTT
CASSIAAETGELFF
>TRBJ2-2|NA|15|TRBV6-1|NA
TGTGCCAGCACGACTTCGCAACACCACACCGGGGAGCTGTTTTTT
CASTTSQHHTGELFF
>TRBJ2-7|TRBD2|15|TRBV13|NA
TGTGCCAGCAGCCCCGATAGCGGGAGGGCGGACGAGCAGTACTTC
CASSPDSGRADEQYF
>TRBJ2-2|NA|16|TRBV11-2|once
TGTGCCAGCAGCTCCCCCAATGGGGGGGCAGACGGGGAGCTGTTTTTT
CASSSPNGGADGELFF
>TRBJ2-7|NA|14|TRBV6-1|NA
TGTGCCAGCAGCCAACAGGGTTATGGCTACGAGCAGTACTTC
CASSQQGYGYEQYF
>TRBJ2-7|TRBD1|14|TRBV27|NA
TGTGCCAGCAGTCCCGGGACAGCCTACGTCGAGCAGTACTTC
CASSPGTAYVEQYF
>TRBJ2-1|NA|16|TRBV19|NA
TGTGCCAGTAGTATTCGGGTTCGGCAGGGAGACAATGAGCAGTTCTTC
CASSIRVRQGDNEQFF
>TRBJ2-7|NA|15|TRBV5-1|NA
TGCGCCAGCAGCCCGTCCGGGGCGCCGAGGGGGGAGCAGTACTTC
CASSPSGAPRGEQYF
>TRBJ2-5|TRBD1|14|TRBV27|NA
TGTGCCAGCACCCCCTTGGGGACAGGGGAGACCCAGTACTTC
CASTPLGTGETQYF
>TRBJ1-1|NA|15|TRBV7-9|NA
TGTGCCAGCAGCTTATTTCAGGCCATGAACACTGAAGCTTTCTTT
CASSLFQAMNTEAFF
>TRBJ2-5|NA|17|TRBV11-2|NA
TGTGCCAGCAGCTTAGGTCTAGTGACGATCTCGGAGGAGACCCAGTACTTC
CASSLGLVTISEETQYF
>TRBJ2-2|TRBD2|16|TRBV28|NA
TGTGCCAGCAGTTGGGGACTAGCGGGAGATCCCGGGGAGCTGTTTTTT
CASSWGLAGDPGELFF
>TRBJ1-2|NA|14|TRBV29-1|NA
TGCAGCGTTGACCATCCCAAGGTGGTAGGGGGCTACACCTTC
CSVDHPKVVGGYTF
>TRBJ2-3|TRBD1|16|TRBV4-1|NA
TGCGCCAGCAGCCAAGATGAGGCCAGGGGGACAGATACGCAGTATTTT
CASSQDEARGTDTQYF
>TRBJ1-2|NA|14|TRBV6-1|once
TGTGCCAGCAGGCCACAGGGATATAACTATGGCTACACCTTC
CASRPQGYNYGYTF
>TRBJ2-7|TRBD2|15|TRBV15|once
TGTGCCACCAGCAGAGTTGTAGCGGGACCCTACGAGCAGTACTTC
CATSRVVAGPYEQYF
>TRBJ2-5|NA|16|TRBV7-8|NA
TGTGCCAGCAGCTTATCGGGCAGAGCGCTTAAAGAGACCCAGTACTTC
CASSLSGRALKETQYF
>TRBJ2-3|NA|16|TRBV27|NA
TGTGCCAGCAGTTCCTCCGCTATCCTGACGGGAGATACGCAGTATTTT
CASSSSAILTGDTQYF
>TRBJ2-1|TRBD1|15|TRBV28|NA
TGTGCCAGCAGTCCGACAGGGAGTAGTGGCAATGAGCAGTTCTTC
CASSPTGSSGNEQFF
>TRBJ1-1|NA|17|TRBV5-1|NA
TGCGCCAGCAGCATCGATGCCGCAGGGGACCTGAACACTGAAGCTTTCTTT
CASSIDAAGDLNTEAFF
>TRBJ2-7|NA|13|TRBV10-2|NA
TGCTCCAGCGGAGGCAGTTGGGGCTACGAGCAGTACTTC
CSSGGSWGYEQYF
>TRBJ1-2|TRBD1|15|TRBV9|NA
TGTGCCAGCAGCGCTAACTCCGGGACAGGCTATGGCTACACCTTC
CASSANSGTGYGYTF
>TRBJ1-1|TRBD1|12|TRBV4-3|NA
TGCGCCAGCAGCCCGCAGGGGGCCGGAGCTTTCTTT
CASSPQGAGAFF
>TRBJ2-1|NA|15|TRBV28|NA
TGTGCCAGCCGCTTTGGGGGAGGCCCCTACAATGAGCAGTTCTTC
CASRFGGGPYNEQFF
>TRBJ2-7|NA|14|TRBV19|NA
TGTGCCAGTAGTCCCCGGACAGCCTCCTACGAGCAGTACTTC
CASSPRTASYEQYF
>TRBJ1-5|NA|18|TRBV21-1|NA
TGTGCCAGCAGGCCCCTTCCACGCACCGGGAATTTCAATCAGCCCCAGCATTTT
CASRPLPRTGNFNQPQHF
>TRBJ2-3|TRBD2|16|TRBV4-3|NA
TGCGCCAGCAGCCAAGATCTCTGGCTAGCGGGAGATACGCAGTATTTT
CASSQDLWLAGDTQYF
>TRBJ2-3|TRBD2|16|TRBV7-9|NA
TGTGCCAGCAGCTTCGGACTAGCGGGAGTGGTAGATACGCAGTATTTT
CASSFGLAGVVDTQYF
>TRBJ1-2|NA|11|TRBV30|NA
TGTGCCTGCCCCGAGGGCTATGGCTACACCTTC
CACPEGYGYTF
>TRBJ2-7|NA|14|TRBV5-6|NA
TGTGCCAGCAGCTTGGCCAGTAAGCAATCCGAGCAGTACTTC
CASSLASKQSEQYF
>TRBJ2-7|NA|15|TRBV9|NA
TGTGCCAGCAGCGTAGGAGAGGGAGGCAACTACGAGCAGTACTTC
CASSVGEGGNYEQYF
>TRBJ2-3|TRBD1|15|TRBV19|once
TGTGCCAGTAGTATCGACAGGGGGCTCACAGATACGCAGTATTTT
CASSIDRGLTDTQYF
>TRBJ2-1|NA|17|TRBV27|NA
TGTGCCAGCAGTCGGTCCCTGGCGCAAAGCTCCTACAATGAGCAGTTCTTC
CASSRSLAQSSYNEQFF
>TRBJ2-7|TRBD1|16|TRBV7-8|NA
TGTGCCAGCAGAATTGCGACAGGGGGCCACTCCTACGAGCAGTACTTC
CASRIATGGHSYEQYF
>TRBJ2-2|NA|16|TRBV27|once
TGTGCCAGCACCCTGGGGTCCTACAGATATCCGGGGGAGCTGTTTTTT
CASTLGSYRYPGELFF
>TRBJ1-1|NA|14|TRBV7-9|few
TGTGCCAGCAGCTTAGCTTCTGGAGGGACTGAAGCTTTCTTT
CASSLASGGTEAFF
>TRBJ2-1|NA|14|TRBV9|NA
TGTGCCAGCAGCGTAGGGGCTCCCTACAATGAGCAGTTCTTC
CASSVGAPYNEQFF
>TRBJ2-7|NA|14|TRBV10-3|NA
TGTGCCATCAGTGACGCGGCAGGACCCTACGAGCAGTACTTC
CAISDAAGPYEQYF
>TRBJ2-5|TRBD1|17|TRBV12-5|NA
TGTGCTAGTGGTTCTGAGATGATGACAGGGGGTGAAGAGACCCAGTACTTC
CASGSEMMTGGEETQYF
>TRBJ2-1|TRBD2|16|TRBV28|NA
TGTGCCAGCAGTTTCGGCAGCGGGAGGAGGGGGGATGAGCAGTTCTTC
CASSFGSGRRGDEQFF
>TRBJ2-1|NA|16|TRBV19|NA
TGTGCCAGTAGTATGGGACCGGGAGCATCCTACAATGAGCAGTTCTTC
CASSMGPGASYNEQFF